The clone carrying this T cell receptor (beta chain) was seen just once. This entry belongs to a study of blood T cell repertoires in COVID-19. Study details: Acute and convalescent COVID-19 samples came from the United States, Italy and Spain. Sources were T cells, B-cell-depleted T cells, or PBMCs; the material itself was cDNA or gDNA.

Data came from immunoSEQ multiplex PCR; TCRdb stores just in-frame clones and leaves some out. This repertoire shows over 70,000 clones, 75% to 90% found once; its top ten account for over 15%. This CDR3 comprises 13 residues. Germline CDR1 SGDLS, CDR2 YYNGEE. The ends were cut back, 0 bases at V and 5 bases at J, with 8 bases in the middle. Sequenced sample: peripheral blood. The origin of this receptor is a human donor in a cohort sampled during active COVID-19. The chain has TRBV9 and TRBJ1-2, with TRBD1 as a possible D gene (5 bases). The CDR3 region is CASSVVPGYGYTF. The CDR3 nucleotides read TGTGCCAGCAGCGTAGTCCCAGGGTATGGCTACACCTTC. The whole variable domain, remainder taken from reference TRBV9 and TRBJ1-2, is DSGVTQTPKHLITATGQRVTLRCSPRSGDLSVYWYQQSLDQGLQFLIQYYNGEERAKGNILERFSAQQFPDLHSELNLSSLELGDSALYFCASSVVPGYGYTFGSGTRLTVV.